The T cell receptor (beta chain) under discussion was sequenced for a study of response to subunit inactivated influenza vaccine (dated by TCRdb to the late 2010s). For context, the study as a whole: To follow how T cells responded to a trivalent subunit inactivated influenza vaccine, the researchers relied on deep quantitative profiling of the T cell receptor repertoire. The study at large found these results: The authors suggested that each seasonal influenza vaccination may recruit only a limited number of new T cells.

Libraries came from RT-PCR. This sample was sequenced with an Illumina HiSeq 2500. In-frame beta chains were kept once TCRdb had trimmed the public reads at Q25 with fastp and called clones with MiXCR. Each CDR3 protein appears once, grouped with its most common genes and DNA. The sample table shows around 580,000 distinct CDR3 sequences, and roughly 15% are seen once. The ten largest clones add up to around 10% of the sample. The CDR3, from cysteine to phenylalanine, totals 14 residues. Left in the record is the CDR3 DNA by itself, 42 bases read in frame from the first base. CDR1 SQVTM and CDR2 ANQGSEA are derived from the germline V gene. The V end gives up 4 bases and the J end 7 bases, leaving 9 bases in the junction not matched to a gene. This clonotype has just a few counts. The specificity of this receptor is unknown. No much larger clone exists at a distance of one base, and base qualities are not known.

The specimen comprised PBMCs from blood, sampled roughly 13 days after vaccination. The chain is made from TRBV29-1 and TRBJ2-3; the central 9 bases match TRBD2. The sequence came from a man aged 50 or older who received an inactivated influenza vaccine. Donor details come from another sample of the same person, matched by shared clones. Here is the DNA: TGCAGCGTTGCCATGGGACTAGCCCAGAATACGCAGTATTTT. This yields the protein CSVAMGLAQNTQYF.